One and the same sample provided the 18 T cell receptor beta chains below, sequenced in a study of liver allograft versus peripheral blood T cells (dated by TCRdb to between 2020 and 2021). Background on the whole study: T cell receptor repertoires present within transplanted livers were compared with repertoires in the peripheral blood of liver transplant recipients.

Instrument used: Illumina MiSeq. The public sequencing data were trimmed at Q25 with fastp and processed into clonotypes with MiXCR by TCRdb, which kept only in-frame beta chains. Records with the same CDR3 protein are collapsed into one entry carrying the most frequent genes and DNA. This sample comprises 9,500 to 12,000 distinct CDR3 sequences, approximately 19% of them detected only once. In total, the top ten clones hold less than 2% of the sample. These receptors all come from a human patient who had a liver transplant. A transplant means some T cells may be of graft donor rather than patient origin.

CDR3 in amino acids: CASSEGRYEQYF. The CDR3 DNA sequence: TGTGCCAGCAGTGAAGGGCGGTACGAGCAGTACTTC. The V call is TRBV6-1, the J call TRBJ2-7; no reliable D call. The CDR3 runs to 12 residues. The V end lost 1 base, the J end lost 4 bases, and 5 bases lay between the germline ends. Per germline, CDR1 MNHNS and CDR2 SASEGT.

This clonotype was seen at least ten times. The chain couples TRBV7-9 to TRBJ1-1; D is uncertain. CDR3 length: 14 residues. In germline, CDR1 is SEHNR, CDR2 FQNEAQ (reference sequence). The V end lost 1 base, the J end lost 1 base, and 7 bases lay between the germline ends. This chain's CDR3 is CASSLDEGNTEAFF. The CDR3 DNA sequence: TGTGCCAGCAGCTTAGACGAGGGGAACACTGAAGCTTTCTTT.

The genes are TRBV9 and TRBJ2-1; D uncertain. The CDR3 is 14 residues long. In germline, CDR1 is SGDLS, CDR2 YYNGEE. Trimming shortened V by 0 bases and J by 6 bases, and 10 bases separated the two germline ends. CDR3 DNA: TGTGCCAGCAGCGTAGAGCCAGAGACCAATGAGCAGTTCTTC. This gives the protein CASSVEPETNEQFF.

The chain employs TRBV6-5 and TRBJ2-5, with D hard to call. V shed 0 bases and J shed 1 base, with 6 bases lying between them. Germline CDR1 and CDR2: MNHEY and SVGAGI. The CDR3 extends over 14 amino acids. Written as DNA, the CDR3 is TGTGCCAGCAGTTACTCGAGCAGCCAAGAGACCCAGTACTTC. Protein sequence: CASSYSSSQETQYF.

Worth noting for this clonotype: This may be a read error, as it is one base from a much larger clone. Because it lacks the conserved phenylalanine or tryptophan at the end, this CDR3 is likely a read error. This chain links TRBV19 with TRBJ2-7; the D gene could be TRBD1 or TRBD2 (6 bases each). Trimming shortened V by 2 bases and J by 2 bases, and 10 bases separated the two germline ends. This CDR3 comprises 14 residues. CDR1 and CDR2 from the germline V gene are LNHDA and SQIVND (reference sequence). CDR3 coding DNA: TGTGCCAGTAGTATAACGGGGGCTACCTACGAGCAGTACTTA. It encodes CASSITGATYEQYL.

In this sample, this clonotype is medium-sized (0.01 to 0.1%). The chain has TRBV19 and TRBJ1-1, with D possibly TRBD1 on 5 matching bases. V was pared by 3 bases and J by 2 bases, with 10 bases between. Germline V gene lookup returns CDR1 LNHDA and CDR2 SQIVND (reference sequence). The CDR3 extends over 14 amino acids. This CDR3 reads CASSIVGGNTEAFF. The CDR3 coding sequence is TGTGCCAGTAGTATCGTGGGGGGAAACACTGAAGCTTTCTTT.

This clonotype appeared a few times. The chain carries TRBV6-5 and TRBJ1-1, with TRBD1 identical over 7 bases. J lost 10 bases, V lost 6 bases, and 8 bases had no gene match. The CDR3 spans 12 residues. CDR1 is MNHEY and CDR2 is SVGAGI in the germline V gene. The CDR3 DNA reads as TGTGCCAGCAGGGGGACAGACAGGGCAGCTTTCTTT. It specifies CASRGTDRAAFF.

This clonotype is judged medium-sized. The chain recombines TRBV19 with TRBJ2-3; 12 bases fit TRBD2. Losses at the gene ends were 5 bases for V and 6 bases for J; bases not matched to a gene: 9. The CDR3 is 16 amino acids. Germline CDR1 LNHDA, CDR2 SQIVND (reference sequence). Written as DNA, the CDR3 is TGTGCCAGTAGTCTAAACCTAGCGGGAGGGTCGGATACGCAGTATTTT. It is translated as CASSLNLAGGSDTQYF. The variable domain in full, with the rest retrieved from reference TRBV19 and TRBJ2-3, is DGGITQSPKYLFRKEGQNVTLSCEQNLNHDAMYWYRQDPGQGLRLIYYSQIVNDFQKGDIAEGYSVSREKKESFPLTVTSAQKNPTAFYLCASSLNLAGGSDTQYFGPGTRLTVL.

By frequency in the sample, this clonotype is medium-sized. The DNA of the CDR3 is TGTGCCAGCAGTGAATGGGACAGGTCCCTCAATCAGCCCCAGCATTTT. Amino acid sequence: CASSEWDRSLNQPQHF. This chain uses TRBV6-1 with TRBJ1-5; 8 bases fit TRBD1. The CDR3 length is 16 residues. With V trimmed by 2 bases and J by 3 bases, 6 bases remained unmatched. Germline V lookup: CDR1 MNHNS, CDR2 SASEGT.

This clonotype is classed as medium-sized. The chain carries TRBV6-5 and TRBJ2-2; D not certain. Germline loops: CDR1 MNHEY, CDR2 SVGAGI. V shed 3 bases and J shed 8 bases, with 7 bases lying between them. The CDR3 is 12 amino acids. The CDR3 loop reads CASSYLEGELFF. The CDR3 nucleotides are TGTGCCAGCAGTTATTTAGAGGGGGAGCTGTTTTTT.

The chain couples TRBV6-1 to TRBJ2-7, with 8 nucleotides matching TRBD1. The J segment lost 3 bases and the V segment lost 0 bases, leaving 4 bases of the junction unmatched. There are 15 residues in the CDR3. CDR1 and CDR2 (germline): MNHNS, SASEGT. CDR3 amino acids: CASSEARGQGYEQYF. Written as DNA, the CDR3 is TGTGCCAGCAGTGAAGCGAGAGGACAGGGCTACGAGCAGTACTTC.

Relative to its sample, this clonotype is medium-sized (0.01 to 0.1%). The CDR3 sequence: CASRSGSGSNTEAFF. In DNA, the CDR3 is TGTGCCAGCAGAAGTGGATCAGGGTCGAACACTGAAGCTTTCTTT. The gene calls are TRBV6-1 and TRBJ1-1, with a tentative D call TRBD1 (5 bases). Trimming pared 6 bases from V and 1 base from J, leaving 15 bases between. The CDR3 has 15 amino acids. Germline V gene sequence: CDR1 MNHNS, CDR2 SASEGT.

This clonotype was seen once. The gene calls are TRBV20-1 and TRBJ2-3, with TRBD2 matching 7 bases. CDR1 is DFQATT, CDR2 SNEGSKA, per germline (reference sequence). Trimming at V came to 0 bases and at J to 2 bases, leaving 11 bases not matched to a gene. This CDR3 is 17 amino acids long. Here the CDR3 reads CSARDPWSSGNTDTQYF. The CDR3, as DNA: TGCAGTGCTAGAGACCCGTGGTCTAGCGGAAACACAGATACGCAGTATTTT.

Within the sample, this clonotype is medium-sized. The chain is built from TRBV6-6 and TRBJ2-3, with a possible D match to TRBD2 (5 bases). The germline gives CDR1 MNHNY, CDR2 SVGAGI (reference sequence). V lost 10 bases, J lost 1 base, and 12 bases lay in between. The CDR3 totals 13 residues. The CDR3 DNA reads TGTGCCATCGGGGTGACCGGCACAGATACGCAGTATTTT. Translating gives CAIGVTGTDTQYF.

This clonotype is categorized as medium-sized (0.01 to 0.1%). The chain uses TRBV6-5 and TRBJ2-1; 9 nucleotides line up with TRBD2. This CDR3 spans 15 amino acids. Germline V gives CDR1 MNHEY, CDR2 SVGAGI. The V and J ends lost 10 bases and 3 bases, in that order; junction bases with no gene match: 10. The DNA of the CDR3 is TGTGCCACCAAGGGAGAGCGGGAGGTCTACAATGAGCAGTTCTTC. As protein: CATKGEREVYNEQFF.

The chain employs TRBV12-3 or TRBV12-4 and TRBJ1-2, with 8 bases matching TRBD1. The CDR3 spans 15 residues. Trimming at V came to 5 bases and at J to 0 bases, leaving 5 bases not matched to a gene. The CDR3 is CASSRDRYPNYGYTF. CDR3 coding DNA: TGTGCCAGCAGTCGGGACAGGTATCCTAACTATGGCTACACCTTC.

This chain connects TRBV20-1 to TRBJ2-1; D remains ambiguous. The CDR3 sequence is 13 residues long. The germline CDR1 and CDR2 sequences are DFQATT and SNEGSKA (reference sequence). Trimming shortened V by 5 bases and J by 3 bases, and 11 bases separated the two germline ends. CDR3 bases: TGCAGTGCTGTCAAGGGAATCTACAATGAGCAGTTCTTC. As protein: CSAVKGIYNEQFF.

A few counts support this clonotype. The V and J genes are TRBV6-5 and TRBJ1-3, with D possibly TRBD1 on 6 matching bases. Trimming removed 2 bases from V and 3 bases from J, with 11 bases in between. Looked up from germline, CDR1 is MNHEY and CDR2 is SVGAGI. CDR3 size: 15 residues. The CDR3 DNA sequence: TGTGCCAGCAGTTACGGGGGGCTCGGTGGAAACACCATATATTTT. Translated, it gives CASSYGGLGGNTIYF.